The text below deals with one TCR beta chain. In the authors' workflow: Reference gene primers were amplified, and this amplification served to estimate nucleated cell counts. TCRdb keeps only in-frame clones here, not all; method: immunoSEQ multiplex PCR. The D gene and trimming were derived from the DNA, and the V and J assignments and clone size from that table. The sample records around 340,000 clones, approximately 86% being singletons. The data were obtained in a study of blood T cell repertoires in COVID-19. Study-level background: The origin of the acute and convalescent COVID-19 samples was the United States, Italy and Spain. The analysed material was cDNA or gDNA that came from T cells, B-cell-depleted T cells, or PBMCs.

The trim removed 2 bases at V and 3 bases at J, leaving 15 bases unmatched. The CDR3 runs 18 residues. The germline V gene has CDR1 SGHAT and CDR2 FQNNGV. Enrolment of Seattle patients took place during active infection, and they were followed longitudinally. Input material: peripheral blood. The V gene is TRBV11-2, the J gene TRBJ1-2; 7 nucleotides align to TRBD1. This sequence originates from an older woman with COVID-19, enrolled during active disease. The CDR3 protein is CASSLNRKGAHGDYGYTF. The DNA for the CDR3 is TGTGCCAGCAGCTTAAATAGGAAGGGGGCGCATGGGGACTATGGCTACACCTTC.